These T cell receptor beta chains were read from a single sample in a study of control samples from healthy donors and cancer patients. The method was immunoSEQ multiplex PCR; TCRdb's version includes in-frame clones alone and lacks a portion of them. In the table there are approximately 120,000 clones, 90% of which are singletons. Material: blood. The receptors were sampled from a human donor in good health. The donor label of this sample is uncertain. Both conserved end residues are part of each CDR3. A D gene is named only where the DNA matches it firmly. Where a row states a size, it is once, few, many or the class of an expanded clone; other rows omit it.

V	J	size	D	DNA	CDR3
TRBV9	TRBJ2-3	NA	NA	TGTGCCAGCAGCGTAAGAGGGAGCACAGATACGCAGTATTTT	CASSVRGSTDTQYF
TRBV9	TRBJ2-1	NA	TRBD2	TGTGCCAGCAGCGTAGTGTCGGGGGGGGATGAGCAGTTCTTC	CASSVVSGGDEQFF
TRBV19	TRBJ1-6	NA	TRBD1	TGTGCCAGTACGGACAGGGGTAATTCACCCCTCCACTTT	CASTDRGNSPLHF
TRBV19	TRBJ2-1	once	TRBD2	TGTGCCAGTAGTCCTCAGCGGGAGCAGAACAATGAGCAGTTCTTC	CASSPQREQNNEQFF
TRBV7-8	TRBJ1-1	NA	TRBD1	TGTGCCAGCAGCCCGCGGGACAGTGGGCCTGAAGCTTTCTTT	CASSPRDSGPEAFF
TRBV24-1	TRBJ1-5	NA	NA	TGTGCCACCCAATGGGGGTTCAATCAGCCCCAGCATTTT	CATQWGFNQPQHF
TRBV6-2/TRBV6-3	TRBJ1-1	NA	NA	TGTGCCAGCAGTTACGGTGTCAGCGAAGGAGCCGGGTACACTGAAGCTTTCTTT	CASSYGVSEGAGYTEAFF
TRBV5-1	TRBJ2-2	NA	TRBD1	TGCGCCAGCGGGGACAGTCCAGCCGGGGAGCTGTTTTTT	CASGDSPAGELFF
TRBV9	TRBJ1-2	NA	NA	TGTGCCAGCCACAGGGAAACCCATGGCTACACCTTC	CASHRETHGYTF
TRBV9	TRBJ2-1	NA	NA	TGTGCCAGCAGCGCGACGGTTACGAGTGAGCAGTTCTTC	CASSATVTSEQFF
TRBV5-4	TRBJ1-2	NA	NA	TGTGCCAGCAGCTTCGACGTCGGAAACTATGGCTACACCTTC	CASSFDVGNYGYTF
TRBV3-1/TRBV3-2	TRBJ1-1	NA	TRBD1	TGTGCCAGCAGCCAACTCTTCCGGACAGGGAGAACTGAAGCTTTCTTT	CASSQLFRTGRTEAFF
TRBV5-1	TRBJ2-7	NA	NA	TGCGCCAGCAGCTTGGGTGTAGGGGACAAGTCCTACGAGCAGTACTTC	CASSLGVGDKSYEQYF
TRBV14	TRBJ2-1	NA	NA	TGTGCCAGCAGCCAAGTTCAAAGGGTATATGAGCAGTTCTTC	CASSQVQRVYEQFF
TRBV12-3/TRBV12-4	TRBJ2-2	NA	NA	TGTGCCAGCAGTCTAAGGGTTACCGGGGAGCTGTTTTTT	CASSLRVTGELFF
TRBV27	TRBJ1-2	NA	NA	TGTGCCAGCAGTTTAATGGGTAAACGCGGAGGCTACACCTTC	CASSLMGKRGGYTF
TRBV11-2	TRBJ1-1	once	TRBD1	TGTGCCAGCAGCTTCACAGGGGACACTGAAGCTTTCTTT	CASSFTGDTEAFF
TRBV5-6	TRBJ1-1	NA	TRBD1	TGTGCCAGCAGCTTAAGAGGGGGCGGGAGGACTGAAGCTTTCTTT	CASSLRGGGRTEAFF
TRBV7-2	TRBJ2-5	NA	NA	TGTGCCAGCAGCTTAGAAAGGGAGACCCAGTACTTC	CASSLERETQYF
TRBV5-1	TRBJ2-7	NA	NA	TGCGCCAGCAGCTTGGATGACTTTGGGGCCTACGAGCAGTACTTC	CASSLDDFGAYEQYF
TRBV5-1	TRBJ2-1	NA	NA	TGCGCCAGCAGCTTGCAGGGACGGGGGACCTACAATGAGCAGTTCTTC	CASSLQGRGTYNEQFF
TRBV12-3/TRBV12-4	TRBJ2-1	NA	TRBD1	TGTGCCAGCAGCCGGGACAGTAAGCAGTTCTTC	CASSRDSKQFF
TRBV27	TRBJ1-6	NA	TRBD1	TGTGCCAGCAGTCCAGACAGGGCGAATTCACCCCTCCACTTT	CASSPDRANSPLHF
TRBV11-2	TRBJ1-1	once	NA	TGTGCCAGCAGCCGCTCTGGGGGTTTAGGAGCTTTCTTT	CASSRSGGLGAFF
TRBV6-2/TRBV6-3	TRBJ2-5	NA	NA	TGTGCCAGCAGTTACTCTATTGGGTCCCCTGAGGAGACCCAGTACTTC	CASSYSIGSPEETQYF
TRBV2	TRBJ2-5	NA	NA	TGTGCCAGCAGTGAGAGGGGAGTTGAGACCCAGTACTTC	CASSERGVETQYF
TRBV18	TRBJ2-1	NA	NA	TGTGCCAGCTCACCACCTCATCGGATCATAACCTACAATGAGCAGTTCTTC	CASSPPHRIITYNEQFF
TRBV5-5	TRBJ1-1	NA	TRBD1	TGTGCCAGCACCATTGGGACAGGGGGCACTGAAGCTTTCTTT	CASTIGTGGTEAFF
TRBV19	TRBJ2-7	NA	NA	TGTGCCAGTAGTATAGCGGGGGCCTCAACCTACGAGCAGTACTTC	CASSIAGASTYEQYF
TRBV11-2	TRBJ2-3	few	TRBD2	TGTGCCAGCAGCAGAAACCTAGCGGGGGGTGGAAATACGCAGTATTTT	CASSRNLAGGGNTQYF
TRBV14	TRBJ2-1	NA	NA	TGTGCCAGCAGCCAAGTTCGGGGGCTAAGTGAGCAGTTCTTC	CASSQVRGLSEQFF